Shown below are 7 T cell receptor beta chains from a single sample sequenced in a study of response to subunit inactivated influenza vaccine. TCRdb re-called the RT-PCR reads through MiXCR, storing one row per CDR3 protein. Of over 650,000 distinct CDR3 sequences listed, about 18% are singletons. This specimen was PBMCs from blood, taken about 5 days after vaccination. The source of these receptors is a man aged 50 to 60 who received an inactivated influenza vaccine.

This clonotype was detected only a few times. The genes are TRBV29-1 and TRBJ1-1, with D maybe TRBD1 (5 bases). The germline V gene has CDR1 SQVTM and CDR2 ANQGSEA. CDR3 length equals 14 residues. Trimming shortened V by 4 bases and J by 4 bases, and 16 bases separated the two germline ends. This CDR3 reads CSVARGLFGTEAFF. The CDR3 region has the DNA TGCAGCGTTGCACGGGGGTTGTTTGGCACTGAAGCTTTCTTT.

Only a few counts were recorded for this clonotype. The V and J genes are TRBV18 and TRBJ2-5; D unclear. Germline lookup yields CDR1 KGHSH and CDR2 LQKENI. Between the trimmed V and J ends, which lost 3 bases and 5 bases, there was a span of 7 bases. This CDR3 is built from 12 residues. The chain's CDR3 is CASSPARETQYF. The CDR3 DNA follows: TGTGCCAGCTCACCCGCCCGGGAGACCCAGTACTTC.

This chain connects TRBV3-1 to TRBJ2-7; TRBD2 agrees at 7 bases. Germline loops: CDR1 LGHDT, CDR2 YNNKEL (reference sequence). V shed 4 bases, J shed 0 bases, and the junction held 6 bases outside the gene matches. CDR3 length: 15 amino acids. CDR3: CASSPLAEDSYEQYF. CDR3 bases: TGTGCCAGCAGCCCCCTAGCGGAAGACTCCTACGAGCAGTACTTC.

The chain links TRBV20-1 to TRBJ1-6; TRBD1 matches 9 bases. The CDR3 contains 14 residues. The J segment lost 10 bases and the V segment lost 3 bases, leaving 7 bases of the junction unmatched. Germline-derived CDR1 and CDR2 are DFQATT and SNEGSKA (reference sequence). DNA for the CDR3: TGCAGTGCTAGGACCGGGACAGGGTCATCACCCCTCCACTTT. This encodes CSARTGTGSSPLHF.

The gene calls are TRBV6-4 and TRBJ1-1, with D hard to call. Between the trimmed V and J ends, which lost 7 bases and 6 bases, there was a span of 9 bases. CDR1 and CDR2 (germline): MRHNA, SNTAGT. The length of the CDR3 is 11 residues. The CDR3 region has the DNA TGTGCCAGCAAAGACGTCCCTGAAGCTTTCTTT. Protein: CASKDVPEAFF.

This clonotype came up a few times. This chain joins TRBV9 and TRBJ2-2, with D tentatively TRBD2 (6 bases). Germline CDR1 reads SGDLS; CDR2 reads YYNGEE. V lost 0 bases, J lost 6 bases, and 12 bases lay in between. CDR3 length: 15 residues. The CDR3 DNA sequence: TGTGCCAGCAGCGTAGTCGACGGGAGCTCCGGGGAGCTGTTTTTT. Its translation: CASSVVDGSSGELFF.

The CDR3 coding sequence is TGTGCCAGCAGCTTAGTGTTCTCTAGCAATCAGCCCCAGCATTTT. Its translation: CASSLVFSSNQPQHF. This chain uses TRBV7-8 with TRBJ1-5, with D unclear. CDR1 is SGHVS and CDR2 is FQNEAQ in the germline V gene. This CDR3 comprises 15 residues. Trimming took 1 base from V and 0 from J, leaving 7 bases between them.